In this sample, the clone carrying this T cell receptor (beta chain) turned up many times. This sample is drawn from a study of neurological immune-mediated disorders. Time point meaning: longitudinal time-point 1 (baseline). Libraries used 2 million unsorted PBMCs kept frozen in RNAlater. The CDR3 runs 15 residues. V lost 0 bases and J lost 2; bases outside the gene matches: 3. Germline V gene sequence: CDR1 MGHRA, CDR2 YSYEKL. MiXCR was run by TCRdb on the 5' RACE reads, yielding one entry per CDR3 protein. The sample consists of tens of thousands of distinct CDR3 sequences, roughly 10% of them appearing once.

The TCR sequence derives from a man aged 30 to 39 in good health. Sequencing used PBMCs. The chain recombines TRBV4-1 with TRBJ2-5, with 7 bases matching TRBD1. Here the CDR3 DNA reads TGCGCCAGCAGCCAAGAGCCGGGACAGCAAGAGACCCAGTACTTC. The encoded protein is CASSQEPGQQETQYF.